The count of the clone carrying this TCR beta chain is one. Its antigen is as yet unknown. V gave up 3 bases and J gave up 3 bases, with 17 bases separating them. This CDR3 is built from 17 residues. Germline V CDR1 and CDR2: LGHNA, YSLEER. This record belongs to a study of memory CD4+ T cells and cytomegalovirus serostatus. About the study: Of the healthy Belgian adults, fewer than 10 were CMV seropositive and about 24 seronegative.

As handled by the study authors: After removing out-of-frame reads, around 2 million distinct TCRbeta sequences remained. Method: immunoSEQ multiplex PCR; TCRdb's copy keeps in-frame clones and lacks some. The D gene and trimming were derived from the DNA, and the V and J assignments and clone size from that table. In the table there are 55,000 to 60,000 clones, roughly 77% of which are singletons. General study findings and limits: Each of 65 to 70 CMV-associated TCRbeta sequences occurred in one to five individuals. A US-trained random forest predicted CMV serostatus with median AUC around 0.91.

Single viable CD3+CD4+CD8-CD45RO+ cells were sorted as the memory CD4+ T cells. This sequence joins TRBV4-3 and TRBJ2-2, with a possible D match to TRBD2 (5 bases). The source is an adult in good health and CMV-seronegative. Source material: memory CD4+ T cells from blood. Here the CDR3 DNA reads TGCGCCAGCAGCCATCTCCCCGGGGATTCCCACACCGGGGAGCTGTTTTTT. Encoded protein: CASSHLPGDSHTGELFF.